These 29 T cell receptor beta chains were sequenced from one sample in a study of cytomegalovirus exposure and HLA in healthy donors. The PCR was carried out with 60 Vbeta primers and 13 Jbeta primers. Libraries were prepared by immunoSEQ multiplex PCR; TCRdb keeps only in-frame clonotypes and omits some of them. The sample includes 90,000 to 110,000 clones, about 86% seen only once; the top ten take around 2.2%. Sequenced material: PBMCs. Receptor source: a woman aged 25 to 39 in good health and CMV-seronegative.

This chain uses TRBV7-9 with TRBJ2-1; possibly TRBD1 for D (7 bases). CDR1 is SEHNR, CDR2 FQNEAQ, per germline (reference sequence). The CDR3 is made up of 15 amino acids. The V end was cut by 10 bases, the J end by 1 base, with 17 bases between. For the CDR3, the DNA is TGTGCCACCTCTCGGGGGACAGCATCCTACAATGAGCAGTTCTTC. Its translation is CATSRGTASYNEQFF.

V gene TRBV7-6 combines with J gene TRBJ1-5; no reliable D call. V lost 2 bases and J 4 bases, leaving 18 bases between the germline ends. The CDR3 spans 17 residues. The germline CDR1 and CDR2 sequences are SGHVS and FNYEAQ. CDR3 protein: CASSLYGVGRSNQPQHF. The DNA of the CDR3 is TGTGCCAGCAGCTTATACGGAGTTGGCCGCTCGAATCAGCCCCAGCATTTT.

J is TRBJ2-5 and V is TRBV19, with 15 bases lining up with TRBD2. Trimming removed 4 bases from V and 4 bases from J; junction bases left unmatched: 10. The CDR3 sequence is 18 residues long. Germline assignment: CDR1 LNHDA and CDR2 SQIVND (reference sequence). The DNA for the CDR3 is TGTGCCAGTAGTACTCGGACTAGCGGGAGGGGGGGGCCAGAGACCCAGTACTTC. It is translated as CASSTRTSGRGGPETQYF. Variable domain in full (rest from reference TRBV19 and TRBJ2-5): DGGITQSPKYLFRKEGQNVTLSCEQNLNHDAMYWYRQDPGQGLRLIYYSQIVNDFQKGDIAEGYSVSREKKESFPLTVTSAQKNPTAFYLCASSTRTSGRGGPETQYFGPGTRLLVL.

The CDR3 spells CASFGQMNTEAFF. The CDR3 nucleotides are TGTGCCAGCTTTGGGCAGATGAACACTGAAGCTTTCTTT. This sequence joins TRBV2 and TRBJ1-1; D unresolved. Per germline, CDR1 SNHLY and CDR2 FYNNEI. CDR3 length: 13 amino acids. V lost 8 bases and J 0 bases, leaving 10 bases between the germline ends.

V is TRBV10-1 and J is TRBJ2-7, with D unresolved. Germline V CDR1 and CDR2: WNHNN, SYGVQD (reference sequence). There are 13 residues in the CDR3. V was cut by 2 bases and J by 6 bases, with 11 bases left in between. The CDR3 spells CASSETQPVEQYF. The CDR3 nucleotides are TGCGCCAGCAGTGAGACCCAACCGGTCGAGCAGTACTTC.

This rearrangement joins TRBV7-9 to TRBJ2-7; TRBD2 agrees at 8 bases. CDR1 and CDR2 (germline): SEHNR, FQNEAQ (reference sequence). This CDR3 spans 14 amino acids. Unmatched junction bases numbered 9, after V lost 5 bases and J lost 6 bases. CDR3 in amino acids: CASSHGTSGGEQYF. The CDR3 DNA reads TGTGCCAGCAGCCACGGGACTAGTGGGGGCGAGCAGTACTTC.

The V gene is TRBV11-2, the J gene TRBJ1-1; D gene uncertain. Trimming removed 0 bases from V and 1 base from J, with 6 bases in between. Looked up from germline, CDR1 is SGHAT and CDR2 is FQNNGV. The CDR3 runs 14 residues. The CDR3 DNA reads as TGTGCCAGCAGCTTAGAGTCCAGGAACACTGAAGCTTTCTTT. Encoded protein: CASSLESRNTEAFF.

J is TRBJ2-3 and V is TRBV7-9, with D uncertain. The length of the CDR3 is 15 residues. The germline gives CDR1 SEHNR, CDR2 FQNEAQ (reference sequence). V was cut by 5 bases and J by 3 bases, with 15 bases left in between. The CDR3 DNA sequence: TGTGCCAGCAGCGCCCCGACTGGAAGGACAGATACGCAGTATTTT. Its protein is CASSAPTGRTDTQYF. Combining the CDR3 with reference TRBV7-9 and TRBJ2-3 gives the whole variable domain DTGVSQNPRHKITKRGQNVTFRCDPISEHNRLYWYRQTLGQGPEFLTYFQNEAQLEKSRLLSDRFSAERPKGSFSTLEIQRTEQGDSAMYLCASSAPTGRTDTQYFGPGTRLTVL.

The rearrangement joins TRBV10-3 to TRBJ1-4; 7 bases align to TRBD1. The germline V gene encodes CDR1 ENHRY and CDR2 SYGVKD. Trimming took 2 bases from V and 6 from J; bases not matched to a gene: 6. The length of the CDR3 is 15 residues. The CDR3 DNA follows: TGTGCCATCAGTGAGGGAGAGGGGGCTGATGAAAAACTGTTTTTT. It specifies CAISEGEGADEKLFF.

The genes are TRBV21-1 and TRBJ2-2; the D call TRBD2 from the table was never checked on the DNA. TRBV21-1 is shown as a pseudogene. There are 20 residues in the CDR3. For the CDR3, the DNA is TGTGCCAGCAGCCCGCGGCCTAGCGGGTTGATTCCTACAGGGACCGGGGAGCTGTTTTTT. It is translated as CASSPRPSGLIPTGTGELFF.

The rearrangement joins TRBV28 to TRBJ2-3; 7 nucleotides align to TRBD2. The CDR3 sequence is 14 residues long. V trimming: 6 bases; J trimming: 0 bases; junction bases outside the gene matches: 3. CDR1 and CDR2 (germline): MDHEN, SYDVKM. The CDR3 reads CASSRAGSTDTQYF. CDR3 bases: TGTGCCAGCAGCCGAGCGGGGAGCACAGATACGCAGTATTTT. The complete variable domain, with remaining parts taken from reference TRBV28 and TRBJ2-3, reads DVKVTQSSRYLVKRTGEKVFLECVQDMDHENMFWYRQDPGLGLRLIYFSYDVKMKEKGDIPEGYSVSREKKERFSLILESASTNQTSMYLCASSRAGSTDTQYFGPGTRLTVL.

The gene calls are TRBV6-1 and TRBJ2-1, with 11 bases identical to TRBD2. Germline trimming cut 2 bases from V and 8 bases from J; bases unmatched to any gene: 5. Germline V lookup: CDR1 MNHNS, CDR2 SASEGT. CDR3 length equals 15 residues. This CDR3 reads CASSEFPSGRYEQFF. DNA of the CDR3: TGTGCCAGCAGTGAATTCCCTAGCGGGAGGTATGAGCAGTTCTTC.

The chain joins TRBV2 to TRBJ2-5; 7 bases fit TRBD2. Germline values: CDR1 SNHLY, CDR2 FYNNEI. The CDR3 contains 13 residues. With 9 bases clipped from V and 1 base from J, the junction kept 5 bases outside the gene matches. The CDR3 sequence: CARASGLQETQYF. The CDR3 DNA reads as TGTGCCAGAGCTAGCGGCCTCCAAGAGACCCAGTACTTC.

The chain couples TRBV5-5 to TRBJ2-1; TRBD2 aligns across 11 bases. CDR3 length: 16 amino acids. The V gene end was trimmed by 0 bases and the J gene end by 3 bases; junction bases not matched to a gene: 2. Germline lookup yields CDR1 SGHKS and CDR2 YYEKEE (reference sequence). CDR3 sequence: CASSLVGTSGYNEQFF. In nucleotides, the CDR3 is TGTGCCAGCAGCTTGGTCGGGACTAGCGGCTACAATGAGCAGTTCTTC.

The genes are TRBV10-3 and TRBJ2-1, with D maybe TRBD2 (5 bases). The CDR3 runs to 17 residues. Per germline, CDR1 ENHRY and CDR2 SYGVKD. Between the trimmed V and J ends, which lost 4 bases and 4 bases, there was a span of 20 bases. The CDR3 DNA reads TGTGCCATCAGTGTTGGGGTAGCGCGAAATTGGTACAATGAGCAGTTCTTC. Translation: CAISVGVARNWYNEQFF.

The chain has TRBV7-6 and TRBJ2-2, with D uncertain. Trimming pared 1 base from V and 4 bases from J, leaving 7 bases between. CDR1 SGHVS and CDR2 FNYEAQ come from the germline V gene. The CDR3 runs 14 residues. CDR3 loop: CASSLVVSTGELFF. The CDR3 DNA follows: TGTGCCAGCAGCTTAGTCGTGAGCACCGGGGAGCTGTTTTTT.

V gene TRBV11-2 combines with J gene TRBJ2-7; D is possibly TRBD1 (5 bases). Per the germline V gene, CDR1 is SGHAT and CDR2 is FQNNGV. This CDR3 has 13 amino acids. The ends were cut back, 4 bases at V and 0 bases at J, with 7 bases in the middle. CDR3 loop: CASSSGISYEQYF. CDR3 bases: TGTGCCAGCAGCTCAGGGATCTCCTACGAGCAGTACTTC.

This chain connects TRBV7-3 to TRBJ1-1; maybe TRBD1 (6 bases). The V gene lost 5 bases and the J gene lost 1 base, with 11 bases spanning the gap. Germline V gene data show CDR1 as SGHTA and CDR2 as FQGTGA. This CDR3 is 14 amino acids long. This CDR3 is CASSLQGSNTEAFF. As DNA, the CDR3 is TGTGCCAGCAGCCTCCAGGGGTCGAACACTGAAGCTTTCTTT. Using reference TRBV7-3 and TRBJ1-1 for the parts outside the CDR3, the full variable domain is GAGVSQTPSNKVTEKGKYVELRCDPISGHTALYWYRQSLGQGPEFLIYFQGTGAADDSGLPNDRFFAVRPEGSVSTLKIQRTERGDSAVYLCASSLQGSNTEAFFGQGTRLTVV.

CDR3 in amino acids: CASSLGTVNQPQHF. The CDR3 coding sequence is TGTGCCAGCAGCTTAGGGACAGTCAATCAGCCCCAGCATTTT. The J gene is TRBJ1-5, the V gene TRBV7-2; tentative D call: TRBD1 (6 bases). The germline gives CDR1 SGHTA, CDR2 FQGNSA. The CDR3 has 14 amino acids. Trimming removed 1 base at V and 3 bases at J, with 7 bases between. The full variable domain, with the rest looked up from reference TRBV7-2 and TRBJ1-5, is GAGVSQSPSNKVTEKGKDVELRCDPISGHTALYWYRQSLGQGLEFLIYFQGNSAPDKSGLPSDRFSAERTGGSVSTLTIQRTQQEDSAVYLCASSLGTVNQPQHFGDGTRLSIL.

The genes are TRBV28 and TRBJ1-1; D call uncertain. Trimming stripped 1 base from V and 8 bases from J, with 14 bases between. CDR3 length: 14 residues. Germline CDR1 is MDHEN and CDR2 is SYDVKM. The CDR3: CASSLFNVGAEAFF. CDR3 coding DNA: TGTGCCAGCAGTTTATTCAACGTTGGAGCCGAAGCTTTCTTT.

This clone was recorded a few times. This chain joins TRBV28 and TRBJ1-5, with a tentative D call TRBD1 (6 bases). Germline lookup yields CDR1 MDHEN and CDR2 SYDVKM. This CDR3 is 13 amino acids long. V was clipped by 4 bases and J by 5 bases, with 9 bases between them. The CDR3 DNA follows: TGTGCCAGCAGTTCGCCAGGGGATCAGCCCCAGCATTTT. Translated: CASSSPGDQPQHF.

The rearrangement uses TRBV6-1 and TRBJ2-1; D gene uncertain. CDR3 length: 13 amino acids. CDR1 and CDR2 from the germline V gene are MNHNS and SASEGT. Deletions cut 4 bases from V and 6 bases from J, with 10 bases between. The CDR3, as DNA: TGTGCCAGCAGTGGCCCAAGGAGCAATGAGCAGTTCTTC. Protein sequence: CASSGPRSNEQFF.

The V gene is TRBV6-5, the J gene TRBJ2-7; D perhaps matches TRBD1 (6 bases). V lost 5 bases to trimming and J lost 3 bases, with 17 bases between them. Per germline, CDR1 MNHEY and CDR2 SVGAGI. The CDR3 consists of 15 residues. CDR3 in DNA: TGTGCCAGCAGTGGACCTAGGACAGAAAACTACGAGCAGTACTTC. It translates to CASSGPRTENYEQYF.

The gene calls are TRBV18 and TRBJ1-1, with 7 bases fitting TRBD1. The CDR3 totals 15 residues. Per germline, CDR1 KGHSH and CDR2 LQKENI. V shed 5 bases, J shed 4 bases, and the junction held 10 bases outside the gene matches. DNA for the CDR3: TGTGCCAGCTCAAACGCGACAGGGTTTATCACTGAAGCTTTCTTT. Protein: CASSNATGFITEAFF. Combining the CDR3 with reference TRBV18 and TRBJ1-1 gives the whole variable domain NAGVMQNPRHLVRRRGQEARLRCSPMKGHSHVYWYRQLPEEGLKFMVYLQKENIIDESGMPKERFSAEFPKEGPSILRIQQVVRGDSAAYFCASSNATGFITEAFFGQGTRLTVV.

This chain connects TRBV7-8 to TRBJ1-1, with 8 bases fitting TRBD1. This CDR3 is 16 amino acids long. Germline CDR1 reads SGHVS; CDR2 reads FQNEAQ. V shed 5 bases and J 1 base; nucleotides not matched to a gene: 9. CDR3 DNA sequence: TGTGCCAGCAGCCAGGGGGACAGGCGGGGGAACACTGAAGCTTTCTTT. Protein: CASSQGDRRGNTEAFF.

The V gene is TRBV7-9, the J gene TRBJ2-1, with no clear D. Germline CDR1 reads SEHNR; CDR2 reads FQNEAQ (reference sequence). Trimming cost V 7 bases and J 0 bases, with 13 bases left between them. The CDR3 sequence is 15 residues long. The CDR3 coding sequence is TGTGCCAGCAATTCAGGCGTTGGCTCCTACAATGAGCAGTTCTTC. It yields the protein CASNSGVGSYNEQFF.

The chain uses TRBV9 and TRBJ2-3, with D unresolved. Trimming shortened V by 4 bases and J by 4 bases, and 7 bases separated the two germline ends. Germline V gives CDR1 SGDLS, CDR2 YYNGEE. The CDR3 sequence is 12 residues long. CDR3 sequence reads: CASSRSPDTQYF. The CDR3 nucleotides read TGTGCCAGCAGCCGCAGTCCAGATACGCAGTATTTT. The complete variable domain, with remaining parts taken from reference TRBV9 and TRBJ2-3, reads DSGVTQTPKHLITATGQRVTLRCSPRSGDLSVYWYQQSLDQGLQFLIQYYNGEERAKGNILERFSAQQFPDLHSELNLSSLELGDSALYFCASSRSPDTQYFGPGTRLTVL.

The chain employs TRBV7-2 and TRBJ2-7; the D is unclear. This CDR3 is 14 amino acids long. Germline V gene sequence: CDR1 SGHTA, CDR2 FQGNSA. V dropped 5 bases and J dropped 1 base, with 12 bases sitting between them. The DNA of the CDR3 is TGTGCCAGCAGCCCAGGCTCGCAGTCCTACGAGCAGTACTTC. It is translated as CASSPGSQSYEQYF.

This chain joins TRBV25-1 and TRBJ1-1; TRBD1 agrees at 7 bases. V lost 5 bases, J lost 1 base, and 7 bases stayed unmatched. The germline gives CDR1 MGHDK, CDR2 SYGVNS. The CDR3 covers 15 residues. The CDR3 loop reads CASSSTGPANTEAFF. The CDR3 DNA follows: TGTGCCAGCAGTTCGACAGGGCCTGCGAACACTGAAGCTTTCTTT.